This T cell receptor (beta chain) was identified in a study of CD8 T cells in Susac syndrome. The CDR3 has 15 amino acids. V lost 3 bases and J lost 4; bases outside the gene matches: 8. An input of about 0.5 to 1 ug of RNA was subjected to reverse transcription using random hexamers. The immunoSEQ assay covered 54 Vbeta and 13 Jbeta segments for CDR3. TCRdb fed the immunoSEQ multiplex PCR reads into MiXCR, producing one record per CDR3 protein. The table records roughly 160,000 distinct CDR3 sequences, roughly 95% of them present only once. The J gene is TRBJ1-2, the V gene TRBV12-3 or TRBV12-4; 7 bases align to TRBD1. Sequenced: CD4+ T cells from PBMCs. The origin of this receptor is a human donor with Susac syndrome. The CDR3 DNA reads as TGTGCCAGCAGTTTCGACGCAGGGGGTCTCTATGGCTACACCTTC. Translated, it gives CASSFDAGGLYGYTF.